Listed below are T cell receptor beta chains from one sample, sequenced in a study of T cells in Graves' hyperthyroidism and ophthalmopathy. TCRdb re-derived calls from the multiplex PCR reads in MiXCR, one entry per CDR3 protein. The sample yields about 480,000 distinct CDR3 sequences, approximately 25% seen once. The sequenced material came from blood. The receptor set was obtained from a woman aged 25 to 39 with Graves' ophthalmopathy. CDR3s include the opening cysteine and the closing phenylalanine or tryptophan. Fields, in order: D gene, CDR3 length, V gene, CDR3 protein. D genes are given only for firm matches.

D: -
length: 14
V: TRBV6-1
CDR3: CASGLPGIATEAFF

D: -
length: 12
V: TRBV6-1
CDR3: CASSANTGELFF

D: TRBD1
length: 11
V: TRBV12-5
CDR3: CAKNRGTEAFF

D: TRBD1
length: 15
V: TRBV7-2
CDR3: CASSLEDRESYEQYF

D: -
length: 12
V: TRBV20-1
CDR3: CSARANGNTIYF

D: TRBD2
length: 14
V: TRBV7-6
CDR3: CASSASGRTYEQYF

D: -
length: 14
V: TRBV6-1
CDR3: CASSRDRPANGYTF

D: -
length: 14
V: TRBV7-7
CDR3: CASSLEGGIRAQYF

D: -
length: 14
V: TRBV6-5
CDR3: CASSYRGAADTQYF

D: -
length: 13
V: TRBV6-2/TRBV6-3
CDR3: CASSYVIPATQYF

D: TRBD2
length: 15
V: TRBV12-3/TRBV12-4
CDR3: CASSHHSGSVYEQYF

D: -
length: 13
V: TRBV5-1
CDR3: CASSLRADTEAFF

D: -
length: 15
V: TRBV20-1
CDR3: CSASYSNRAKNIQYF